Listed below are T cell receptor beta chains from one sample, sequenced in a study of blood T cell repertoires in COVID-19. Profiled with immunoSEQ multiplex PCR; TCRdb holds only in-frame clones, not every one. The data show 170,000 or so clones, with 85% to 95% seen just once and about 0.54% held by the top ten. The sample was peripheral blood. The receptors were sampled from a man between 45 and 60 years old with acute or convalescent COVID-19. Each CDR3 is given with its conserved first and last residue. D genes are given only for firm matches. Size values are once, few and many counts, or a class for expanded clones, and some rows have none.

j_gene | d_gene | v_gene | abundance | CDR3aa | CDR3nt
TRBJ2-7 | TRBD1 | TRBV10-1 | NA | CASSDGGTGYDEQYF | TGCGCCAGCAGTGACGGCGGGACAGGGTACGACGAGCAGTACTTC
TRBJ1-6 | NA | TRBV5-1 | NA | CASSPEGAYNSPLHF | TGCGCCAGCAGCCCAGAGGGCGCCTATAATTCACCCCTCCACTTT
TRBJ1-2 | TRBD1 | TRBV5-3 | NA | CARSLGGKDRELCGYTF | TGTGCCAGAAGCCTCGGAGGGAAGGACAGGGAACTTTGTGGCTACACCTTC
TRBJ1-6 | TRBD1 | TRBV11-2 | NA | CASRSDRGSPLHF | TGTGCCAGCAGATCCGACAGGGGCTCACCCCTCCACTTT
TRBJ2-2 | TRBD2 | TRBV6-6 | once | CASSGLAGGRGGELFF | TGTGCCAGCAGCGGACTAGCGGGGGGGCGAGGCGGGGAGCTGTTTTTT
TRBJ1-2 | NA | TRBV28 | NA | CASSLKGLYGYTF | TGTGCCAGCAGTTTAAAGGGGCTTTATGGCTACACCTTC
TRBJ1-1 | TRBD1 | TRBV2 | few | CASPTGGRAFF | TGTGCCAGCCCGACAGGGGGACGGGCTTTCTTT
TRBJ1-5 | NA | TRBV28 | NA | CASRLTANQPQHF | TGTGCCAGCAGGCTGACAGCTAATCAGCCCCAGCATTTT
TRBJ1-4 | TRBD1 | TRBV6-5 | NA | CASRLTGTANEKLFF | TGTGCCAGCAGACTGACCGGGACAGCTAATGAAAAACTGTTTTTT
TRBJ2-7 | NA | TRBV11-3 | NA | CASSRPFGPTYEQYF | TGTGCCAGCAGCCGTCCTTTTGGGCCCACCTACGAGCAGTACTTC
TRBJ2-5 | TRBD2 | TRBV10-3 | NA | CAIRAGVGETQYF | TGTGCCATCAGAGCGGGAGTAGGGGAGACCCAGTACTTC
TRBJ2-2 | NA | TRBV19 | NA | CASSYPQENTGELFF | TGTGCCAGTAGTTACCCACAGGAGAACACCGGGGAGCTGTTTTTT
TRBJ1-3 | TRBD1 | TRBV6-1 | NA | CASSEGQSGNTIYF | TGTGCCAGCAGTGAGGGACAGTCGGGGAACACCATATATTTT
TRBJ1-2 | NA | TRBV6-5 | NA | CASSYSPSGFYGYTF | TGTGCCAGCAGTTACTCCCCTTCAGGGTTCTATGGCTACACCTTC
TRBJ1-2 | NA | TRBV19 | NA | CASSRPPRQPNYGYTF | TGTGCCAGTAGCCGCCCCCCGAGACAGCCTAACTATGGCTACACCTTC
TRBJ1-4 | TRBD1 | TRBV3-1/TRBV3-2 | NA | CASSPADRANEKLFF | TGTGCCAGCAGCCCCGCGGACAGGGCAAATGAAAAACTGTTTTTT
TRBJ1-5 | TRBD1 | TRBV18 | NA | CASTEGAYQPQHF | TGTGCCAGCACCGAGGGGGCATATCAGCCCCAGCATTTT
TRBJ1-1 | NA | TRBV7-3 | NA | CASSDGHGEKAFF | TGTGCCAGCAGTGATGGGCATGGTGAAAAAGCTTTCTTT
TRBJ1-6 | NA | TRBV27 | once | CAIPVRGLGDSPLHF | TGTGCCATCCCCGTCAGGGGTCTCGGGGATTCACCCCTCCACTTT
TRBJ1-1 | NA | TRBV6-1 | once | CASSEVPGWDTEAFF | TGTGCCAGCAGTGAAGTCCCGGGGTGGGACACTGAAGCTTTCTTT
TRBJ1-1 | NA | TRBV19 | NA | CASIPQGGTEAFF | TGTGCCAGTATCCCCCAGGGTGGCACTGAAGCTTTCTTT
TRBJ1-2 | NA | TRBV28 | NA | CAGGRGSYGYTF | TGTGCCGGGGGACGGGGGAGTTATGGCTACACCTTC
TRBJ1-1 | TRBD1 | TRBV18 | NA | CASTGDGTEAFF | TGTGCCAGTACAGGGGATGGGACTGAAGCTTTCTTT
TRBJ2-3 | TRBD2 | TRBV10-3 | NA | CAISDLVGGSRPDTQYF | TGTGCCATCAGTGATCTCGTTGGCGGGAGTAGGCCAGATACGCAGTATTTT
TRBJ1-6 | TRBD1 | TRBV12-3/TRBV12-4 | few | CASSFTGGSPLHF | TGTGCCAGCAGTTTCACAGGGGGTTCACCCCTCCACTTT
TRBJ1-5 | TRBD1 | TRBV2 | once | CASSADRLSNQPQHF | TGTGCCAGCAGTGCGGACAGGTTGAGCAATCAGCCCCAGCATTTT
TRBJ1-2 | TRBD1 | TRBV12-5 | NA | CASGLDWTGRDGYTF | TGTGCTAGTGGTTTGGATTGGACAGGGCGCGATGGCTACACCTTC
TRBJ2-1 | NA | TRBV11-2 | NA | CASSFTGNSYNEQFF | TGTGCCAGCAGCTTTACAGGAAACTCCTACAATGAGCAGTTCTTC
TRBJ1-2 | NA | TRBV12-3/TRBV12-4 | NA | CASSSSANYGYTF | TGTGCCAGCAGTTCGTCTGCGAACTATGGCTACACCTTC
TRBJ1-2 | NA | TRBV6-6 | NA | CASSPWRERSYGYTF | TGTGCCAGCAGCCCATGGCGGGAAAGGAGCTATGGCTACACCTTC
TRBJ2-5 | NA | TRBV3-1/TRBV3-2 | NA | CASSQGGRTGETQYF | TGTGCCAGCAGCCAAGGAGGGAGGACGGGGGAGACCCAGTACTTC
TRBJ1-5 | NA | TRBV19 | NA | CASSPAGTIKQPQHF | TGTGCCAGTAGTCCCGCCGGGACAATAAAACAGCCCCAGCATTTT
TRBJ2-1 | NA | TRBV28 | NA | CASSLLVPSYNEQFF | TGTGCCAGCAGTTTACTAGTTCCGTCCTACAATGAGCAGTTCTTC
TRBJ2-3 | NA | TRBV7-9 | NA | CASSHRRESTDTQYF | TGTGCCAGCAGCCACAGGAGGGAGAGCACAGATACGCAGTATTTT
TRBJ1-1 | NA | TRBV30 | NA | CAWSRNTEAFF | TGTGCCTGGTCGAGGAACACTGAAGCTTTCTTT
TRBJ2-5 | TRBD2 | TRBV30 | NA | CAWSVLGGGAGETQYF | TGTGCCTGGAGTGTACTCGGCGGGGGGGCTGGCGAGACCCAGTACTTC
TRBJ2-1 | NA | TRBV10-1 | NA | CASSPGGPISYNEQFF | TGCGCCAGCAGCCCCGGCGGGCCTATCTCCTACAATGAGCAGTTCTTC
TRBJ1-3 | NA | TRBV7-2 | NA | CASSLGYGGGPGNTIYF | TGTGCCAGCAGCTTAGGATACGGGGGGGGTCCTGGAAACACCATATATTTT
TRBJ2-7 | TRBD2 | TRBV28 | NA | CASSTSGTSYEQYF | TGTGCCAGCAGTACAAGCGGGACTAGCTACGAGCAGTACTTC
TRBJ2-5 | TRBD2 | TRBV4-2 | NA | CASSQGGAVQETQYF | TGTGCCAGCAGCCAGGGAGGGGCAGTTCAAGAGACCCAGTACTTC
TRBJ1-6 | TRBD1 | TRBV27 | few | CASSSTLTWDSTLHF | TGTGCCAGCAGTTCAACCCTCACATGGGACAGCACACTCCACTTT
TRBJ2-1 | NA | TRBV4-1 | once | CASSQVAYNEQFF | TGCGCCAGCAGCCAAGTTGCGTACAATGAGCAGTTCTTC
TRBJ2-3 | TRBD1 | TRBV25-1 | NA | CASSEYITGGADTQYF | TGTGCCAGCAGTGAATATATAACAGGGGGCGCAGATACGCAGTATTTT
TRBJ1-1 | NA | TRBV20-1 | NA | CSARDHRRAFF | TGCAGTGCTAGAGATCACCGGAGGGCTTTCTTT
TRBJ2-3 | NA | TRBV19 | NA | CASSRTASSTDTQYF | TGTGCCAGTAGTAGGACAGCTTCTAGCACAGATACGCAGTATTTT
TRBJ2-5 | TRBD1 | TRBV5-1 | NA | CASSSQQGPVQETQYF | TGCGCCAGCAGCTCGCAACAGGGGCCCGTACAAGAGACCCAGTACTTC
TRBJ1-3 | NA | TRBV18 | once | CASSPQAGPSGNTIYF | TGTGCCAGCTCACCACAGGCAGGCCCCTCTGGAAACACCATATATTTT
TRBJ2-5 | TRBD2 | TRBV5-5 | once | CASSLGGAGDQETQYF | TGTGCCAGCAGCTTGGGAGGAGCGGGGGACCAAGAGACCCAGTACTTC
TRBJ2-2 | NA | TRBV12-3/TRBV12-4 | NA | CASSRQATGELFF | TGTGCCAGCAGTCGACAGGCCACCGGGGAGCTGTTTTTT
TRBJ1-4 | NA | TRBV28 | NA | CASSFTQGHEKLFF | TGTGCCAGCAGTTTTACTCAGGGCCATGAAAAACTGTTTTTT